The rows below give T cell receptor beta chains drawn from one sample of a study of cytomegalovirus exposure and HLA in healthy donors. The protocol was immunoSEQ multiplex PCR, while the TCRdb copy is restricted to in-frame clones and leaves out a portion. Of 220,000 or so clones detected, around 78% appear once; the ten largest clones hold 5.5% to 7%. Source material: PBMCs. Source of these receptors: a woman younger than 35 in good health and CMV-seronegative. Both conserved end residues are part of each CDR3. The D gene is left open where the match is weak. Rows give clone size only sometimes, using once, few, many, or a class for an expanded clone.

v_call: TRBV28
clone_size: -
d_call: -
j_call: TRBJ1-1
cdr3_aa: CASSSGTYTEAFF
cdr3_nt: TGTGCCAGCAGTTCCGGGACTTACACTGAAGCTTTCTTT

v_call: TRBV2
clone_size: once
d_call: TRBD1
j_call: TRBJ1-1
cdr3_aa: CATGTGEKNEAFF
cdr3_nt: TGTGCCACAGGGACAGGAGAGAAAAATGAAGCTTTCTTT

v_call: TRBV7-9
clone_size: few
d_call: -
j_call: TRBJ2-2
cdr3_aa: CASSSYTGELFF
cdr3_nt: TGTGCCAGCAGCTCCTACACCGGGGAGCTGTTTTTT

v_call: TRBV6-6
clone_size: -
d_call: -
j_call: TRBJ1-2
cdr3_aa: CASSHRPGSYGYTF
cdr3_nt: TGTGCCAGCAGCCACCGGCCTGGGAGCTATGGCTACACCTTC

v_call: TRBV27
clone_size: once
d_call: TRBD1
j_call: TRBJ1-1
cdr3_aa: CASKWGQSMNTEAFF
cdr3_nt: TGTGCCAGCAAATGGGGACAGTCGATGAACACTGAAGCTTTCTTT

v_call: TRBV21-1
clone_size: -
d_call: -
j_call: TRBJ2-5
cdr3_aa: CASSKASSGRTTSAQETQYF
cdr3_nt: TGTGCCAGCAGCAAAGCCTCTAGCGGGAGGACTACCTCGGCCCAAGAGACCCAGTACTTC

v_call: TRBV28
clone_size: few
d_call: -
j_call: TRBJ1-5
cdr3_aa: CASSPRTFNQPQHF
cdr3_nt: TGTGCCAGCAGCCCCCGTACCTTCAATCAGCCCCAGCATTTT

v_call: TRBV19
clone_size: few
d_call: -
j_call: TRBJ1-5
cdr3_aa: CASTDFNQPQHF
cdr3_nt: TGTGCCAGTACGGACTTCAATCAGCCCCAGCATTTT

v_call: TRBV7-6
clone_size: -
d_call: TRBD1
j_call: TRBJ1-2
cdr3_aa: CASSYNRQGGGYTF
cdr3_nt: TGTGCCAGCAGCTATAATCGACAGGGGGGAGGCTACACCTTC

v_call: TRBV27
clone_size: few
d_call: TRBD1
j_call: TRBJ1-5
cdr3_aa: CASSFQGAGQPQHF
cdr3_nt: TGTGCCAGCAGTTTTCAGGGGGCTGGTCAGCCCCAGCATTTT

v_call: TRBV10-3
clone_size: -
d_call: -
j_call: TRBJ1-4
cdr3_aa: CAIKGTGSNEKLFF
cdr3_nt: TGTGCCATCAAGGGTACAGGGTCGAATGAAAAACTGTTTTTT

v_call: TRBV27
clone_size: -
d_call: -
j_call: TRBJ2-7
cdr3_aa: CASSLAGDFYEQYF
cdr3_nt: TGTGCCAGCAGTTTGGCAGGGGATTTCTACGAGCAGTACTTC

v_call: TRBV6-6
clone_size: -
d_call: -
j_call: TRBJ1-2
cdr3_aa: CASSWGNYGYTF
cdr3_nt: TGTGCCAGCAGTTGGGGGAACTATGGCTACACCTTC

v_call: TRBV28
clone_size: -
d_call: -
j_call: TRBJ1-2
cdr3_aa: CATLPTGLAGYTF
cdr3_nt: TGTGCCACCCTTCCTACAGGGCTGGCTGGCTACACCTTC

v_call: TRBV11-2
clone_size: -
d_call: TRBD2
j_call: TRBJ2-7
cdr3_aa: CASSFPLADSYEQYF
cdr3_nt: TGTGCCAGCAGCTTCCCCCTAGCGGATTCCTACGAGCAGTACTTC

v_call: TRBV5-1
clone_size: once
d_call: TRBD1
j_call: TRBJ1-1
cdr3_aa: CASSTSGGRNTEAFF
cdr3_nt: TGCGCCAGCAGCACCTCAGGGGGGAGGAACACTGAAGCTTTCTTT

v_call: TRBV2
clone_size: -
d_call: TRBD2
j_call: TRBJ2-6
cdr3_aa: CASSQGLAGDSGANVLTF
cdr3_nt: TGTGCCAGCAGTCAAGGACTAGCGGGGGACTCTGGGGCCAACGTCCTGACTTTC

v_call: TRBV28
clone_size: -
d_call: -
j_call: TRBJ2-7
cdr3_aa: CASRRYEQYF
cdr3_nt: TGTGCCAGCAGGCGTTACGAGCAGTACTTC

v_call: TRBV6-1
clone_size: -
d_call: -
j_call: TRBJ1-5
cdr3_aa: CASSVHQEAGSRQPQHF
cdr3_nt: TGTGCCAGCAGTGTCCACCAGGAGGCAGGGAGTCGGCAGCCCCAGCATTTT

v_call: TRBV18
clone_size: -
d_call: -
j_call: TRBJ1-1
cdr3_aa: CASSLGQNTEAFF
cdr3_nt: TGTGCCAGCTCACTAGGACAGAACACTGAAGCTTTCTTT

v_call: TRBV6-1
clone_size: -
d_call: -
j_call: TRBJ2-7
cdr3_aa: CASSVTGTPFYEQYF
cdr3_nt: TGTGCCAGCAGTGTTACCGGGACACCGTTCTACGAGCAGTACTTC

v_call: TRBV7-8
clone_size: few
d_call: -
j_call: TRBJ2-7
cdr3_aa: CASSSLTGVYEQYF
cdr3_nt: TGTGCCAGCAGCTCACTAACGGGAGTATACGAGCAGTACTTC

v_call: TRBV19
clone_size: few
d_call: -
j_call: TRBJ1-2
cdr3_aa: CASSRGPAGYTF
cdr3_nt: TGTGCCAGTAGTCGTGGCCCTGCGGGCTACACCTTC

v_call: TRBV12-5
clone_size: -
d_call: TRBD2
j_call: TRBJ2-1
cdr3_aa: CASGFPPPGTSQAYNEQFF
cdr3_nt: TGTGCTAGTGGTTTCCCGCCCCCCGGGACTAGCCAGGCCTACAATGAGCAGTTCTTC

v_call: TRBV28
clone_size: -
d_call: -
j_call: TRBJ1-5
cdr3_aa: CASSLTRGNQPQHF
cdr3_nt: TGTGCCAGCAGTTTAACCAGGGGCAATCAGCCCCAGCATTTT

v_call: TRBV4-1
clone_size: -
d_call: TRBD2
j_call: TRBJ2-1
cdr3_aa: CASSQLPSGTDNEQFF
cdr3_nt: TGCGCCAGCAGCCAACTCCCGAGCGGGACCGACAATGAGCAGTTCTTC

v_call: TRBV10-2
clone_size: -
d_call: TRBD1
j_call: TRBJ2-7
cdr3_aa: CASRAAGQGSYEQYF
cdr3_nt: TGCGCCAGCAGGGCGGCGGGACAGGGTTCCTACGAGCAGTACTTC

v_call: TRBV29-1
clone_size: -
d_call: -
j_call: TRBJ2-1
cdr3_aa: CSVEDWDARSYNEQFF
cdr3_nt: TGCAGCGTTGAAGATTGGGACGCCCGCTCCTACAATGAGCAGTTCTTC

v_call: TRBV27
clone_size: once
d_call: -
j_call: TRBJ1-2
cdr3_aa: CASSLSGLVNYGYTF
cdr3_nt: TGTGCCAGCAGTTTATCAGGGCTTGTAAACTATGGCTACACCTTC

v_call: TRBV6-5
clone_size: once
d_call: TRBD2
j_call: TRBJ2-2
cdr3_aa: CATLRGVETGELFF
cdr3_nt: TGTGCCACCCTACGGGGGGTAGAAACCGGGGAGCTGTTTTTT

v_call: TRBV2
clone_size: -
d_call: -
j_call: TRBJ1-5
cdr3_aa: CATQKTQGNQPQHF
cdr3_nt: TGTGCCACCCAAAAAACACAGGGTAATCAGCCCCAGCATTTT

v_call: TRBV19
clone_size: few
d_call: -
j_call: TRBJ1-5
cdr3_aa: CASSQGTSGSWPQHF
cdr3_nt: TGTGCCAGTAGTCAAGGTACGAGCGGGTCTTGGCCCCAGCATTTT

v_call: TRBV27
clone_size: -
d_call: TRBD1
j_call: TRBJ1-4
cdr3_aa: CASSLTGGREKLFF
cdr3_nt: TGTGCCAGCAGTTTAACAGGGGGCCGGGAAAAACTGTTTTTT

v_call: TRBV27
clone_size: -
d_call: TRBD1
j_call: TRBJ2-5
cdr3_aa: CASSLSGTGQETQYF
cdr3_nt: TGTGCCAGCAGTTTATCGGGGACAGGCCAAGAGACCCAGTACTTC

v_call: TRBV6-5
clone_size: -
d_call: -
j_call: TRBJ2-1
cdr3_aa: CASSYSTETYNEQFF
cdr3_nt: TGTGCCAGCAGTTACTCGACAGAGACCTACAATGAGCAGTTCTTC

v_call: TRBV27
clone_size: -
d_call: TRBD1
j_call: TRBJ1-6
cdr3_aa: CASSPYPLQGAALHF
cdr3_nt: TGTGCCAGCAGTCCCTACCCCTTACAGGGGGCAGCCCTCCACTTT

v_call: TRBV6-1
clone_size: -
d_call: TRBD1
j_call: TRBJ1-2
cdr3_aa: CASSEAGDRSYGYTF
cdr3_nt: TGTGCCAGCAGTGAAGCGGGGGACAGGAGCTATGGCTACACCTTC

v_call: TRBV5-4
clone_size: -
d_call: -
j_call: TRBJ2-7
cdr3_aa: CASRTNREGEQYF
cdr3_nt: TGTGCCAGCAGGACGAACAGGGAGGGCGAGCAGTACTTC

v_call: TRBV4-1
clone_size: -
d_call: TRBD1
j_call: TRBJ2-7
cdr3_aa: CASSQDPSDRANEQYF
cdr3_nt: TGCGCCAGCAGCCAAGATCCAAGCGACAGGGCGAACGAGCAGTACTTC

v_call: TRBV30
clone_size: -
d_call: TRBD1
j_call: TRBJ2-1
cdr3_aa: CAWSVDRVDEQFF
cdr3_nt: TGTGCCTGGAGTGTCGACAGGGTCGATGAGCAGTTCTTC

v_call: TRBV5-1
clone_size: -
d_call: -
j_call: TRBJ1-1
cdr3_aa: CASSSGTGNTEAFF
cdr3_nt: TGCGCCAGCAGCTCAGGGACGGGGAACACTGAAGCTTTCTTT

v_call: TRBV13
clone_size: -
d_call: TRBD2
j_call: TRBJ2-1
cdr3_aa: CASSSGTSGSDEQFF
cdr3_nt: TGTGCCAGCAGCTCCGGGACTAGCGGGAGTGATGAGCAGTTCTTC

v_call: TRBV11-2
clone_size: -
d_call: -
j_call: TRBJ2-5
cdr3_aa: CASSPPPGETQYF
cdr3_nt: TGTGCCAGCAGCCCCCCTCCCGGAGAGACCCAGTACTTC

v_call: TRBV18
clone_size: -
d_call: TRBD1
j_call: TRBJ1-2
cdr3_aa: CASSNRQGVNYGYTF
cdr3_nt: TGTGCCAGCTCAAACCGACAGGGGGTGAACTATGGCTACACCTTC

v_call: TRBV7-8
clone_size: once
d_call: -
j_call: TRBJ2-7
cdr3_aa: CASSLELVVIAESYEQYF
cdr3_nt: TGTGCCAGCAGCTTAGAACTGGTGGTGATAGCGGAGTCCTACGAGCAGTACTTC

v_call: TRBV4-1
clone_size: -
d_call: -
j_call: TRBJ2-3
cdr3_aa: CASSQDLPSTDTQYF
cdr3_nt: TGCGCCAGCAGCCAAGACCTGCCTAGCACAGATACGCAGTATTTT

v_call: TRBV5-1
clone_size: -
d_call: TRBD1
j_call: TRBJ2-7
cdr3_aa: CASSGQGDEQYF
cdr3_nt: TGCGCCAGCAGCGGACAGGGGGACGAGCAGTACTTC

v_call: TRBV7-2
clone_size: -
d_call: TRBD1
j_call: TRBJ2-1
cdr3_aa: CASSLLQGTYNEQFF
cdr3_nt: TGTGCCAGCAGCTTGCTACAGGGGACCTACAATGAGCAGTTCTTC

v_call: TRBV5-4
clone_size: -
d_call: TRBD1
j_call: TRBJ2-7
cdr3_aa: CASSSRTGPVEQYF
cdr3_nt: TGTGCCAGCAGCTCTCGGACAGGGCCGGTCGAGCAGTACTTC

v_call: TRBV7-8
clone_size: -
d_call: -
j_call: TRBJ1-5
cdr3_aa: CASSSAGNQPQHF
cdr3_nt: TGTGCCAGCAGCTCCGCAGGCAATCAGCCCCAGCATTTT

v_call: TRBV6-5
clone_size: -
d_call: -
j_call: TRBJ2-2
cdr3_aa: CASSYRQIFGELFF
cdr3_nt: TGTGCCAGCAGTTACAGACAGATTTTCGGGGAGCTGTTTTTT

v_call: TRBV19
clone_size: -
d_call: -
j_call: TRBJ1-1
cdr3_aa: CASSVRQGEAFF
cdr3_nt: TGTGCCAGTAGTGTCAGGCAGGGGGAAGCTTTCTTT

v_call: TRBV5-1
clone_size: -
d_call: -
j_call: TRBJ1-2
cdr3_aa: CASSLAGISGYTF
cdr3_nt: TGCGCCAGCAGCTTGGCAGGGATCTCTGGCTACACCTTC

v_call: TRBV27
clone_size: -
d_call: TRBD1
j_call: TRBJ1-4
cdr3_aa: CASSLGTGVGKLFF
cdr3_nt: TGTGCCAGCAGTTTGGGGACAGGGGTCGGAAAACTGTTTTTT

v_call: TRBV6-1
clone_size: once
d_call: -
j_call: TRBJ1-5
cdr3_aa: CASSGPAGGNQPQHF
cdr3_nt: TGTGCCAGCAGTGGACCAGCCGGGGGGAATCAGCCCCAGCATTTT